This TCR gamma chain was captured in a study of intestinal T cells in coeliac disease. For each case, the template was genomic DNA from ten roughly 5-µm formalin-fixed paraffin-embedded scrolls. Control biopsies came from endoscopy for reflux, dyspepsia or gastritis. TRG repertoires were amplified with LymphoTrack primers from approximately 200 ng of biopsy DNA. TCRdb called clones from the multiplex PCR reads again using CATT. The repertoire holds about 630 gamma-chain clones, with 56% as singletons. The study's findings and limits: Using TRD kmers, classification was 22 of 22 correct; leave-one-out accuracy reportedly approximately 89%.

The ends lost 11 bases at V and 0 bases at J; junction bases unmatched: 5. The CDR3 covers 12 residues. To note about this clone: Its cognate antigen is unknown.

Sequenced material: a duodenal biopsy. The receptor's source is a human donor who served as a control with a normal duodenal biopsy, not a healthy volunteer. This chain joins TRGV10 and TRGJ1 or TRGJ2. TRGV10 is noted as an ORF with a role that remains uncertain. The CDR3 DNA reads TGTGCTGCGGTAATGAATTATTATAAGAAACTCTTT. Translation: CAAVMNYYKKLF.